The source of this T cell receptor beta chain is a study of regulatory T cells in long-lasting Graves disease. CDR3 length: 11 amino acids. V trimming: 8 bases; J trimming: 15 bases; junction bases outside the gene matches: 8. From germline, CDR1 is MNHEY and CDR2 SMNVEV (reference sequence). There are a few counts of this clonotype. Arm-PCR with iRepertoire HTBI primers amplified the CDR3 regions for these TCR beta libraries. TCRdb passed the multiplex PCR reads through MiXCR, listing each CDR3 protein once. Of about 470,000 distinct CDR3 sequences listed, less than 25% are singletons. Time point indicated: persistent/refractory GD, antithyroid drugs over 5 years with positive TRAb. From PBMCs, RNA was extracted and then used to make the TCR library.

Sequencing used peripheral blood mononuclear cells (PBMCs), obtained when the disease was refractory, from a patient treated with antithyroid drugs. This sequence joins TRBV27 and TRBJ2-1; 9 positions agree with TRBD1. This TCR came from a female donor with Graves disease. CDR3 in DNA: TGTGCCAGCGGAATGACAGGGGGACGGTTCTTC. Its protein is CASGMTGGRFF.